This TCR beta chain was recovered during a study of control samples from healthy donors and cancer patients. The ends were cut back, 2 bases at V and 5 bases at J, with 6 bases in the middle. The germline V gene has CDR1 SNHLY and CDR2 FYNNEI. The CDR3 is 12 residues long. Assay used: immunoSEQ multiplex PCR; TCRdb lists only in-frame clones, some missing. Here the sample spans 400,000 to 500,000 clones, more than 80% being singletons. This receptor was identified in a man in his forties with head and neck cancer. The sequenced sample was PBMCs. The V and J genes are TRBV2 and TRBJ2-5; a possible D gene is TRBD1 (6 bases). CDR3 amino acids: CASSERGETQYF. The CDR3 nucleotides are TGTGCCAGCAGTGAAAGGGGGGAGACCCAGTACTTC.